This T cell receptor (beta chain) was identified during a study of blood T cell repertoires in COVID-19. Study overall: Sites in the United States, Italy and Spain provided acute and convalescent COVID-19 samples. T cells, B-cell-depleted T cells, or PBMCs supplied cDNA or gDNA.

Authors' data handling: Amplification of reference gene primers provided the estimated nucleated cell counts. The data were produced by immunoSEQ multiplex PCR, yet TCRdb's version contains in-frame clones alone and is incomplete. V, J and clone size are those of that table, while D and trimming were read from the DNA. The table has tens of thousands of clones, around 83% seen once. The CDR3 loop spans 14 amino acids. The V end was cut by 5 bases, the J end by 2 bases, with 11 bases between. CDR1 and CDR2 from the germline V gene are SGHTA and FQGNSA. The sample comprised peripheral blood. V gene TRBV7-2 combines with J gene TRBJ2-3; weak D call: TRBD2 (5 bases). The TCR originated in a man in his fifties or sixties with active COVID-19. The CDR3 here is CASSERTNTDTQYF. Written as DNA, the CDR3 is TGTGCCAGCAGCGAGCGGACGAACACAGATACGCAGTATTTT. The variable domain in full, with the rest retrieved from reference TRBV7-2 and TRBJ2-3, is GAGVSQSPSNKVTEKGKDVELRCDPISGHTALYWYRQSLGQGLEFLIYFQGNSAPDKSGLPSDRFSAERTGGSVSTLTIQRTQQEDSAVYLCASSERTNTDTQYFGPGTRLTVL.